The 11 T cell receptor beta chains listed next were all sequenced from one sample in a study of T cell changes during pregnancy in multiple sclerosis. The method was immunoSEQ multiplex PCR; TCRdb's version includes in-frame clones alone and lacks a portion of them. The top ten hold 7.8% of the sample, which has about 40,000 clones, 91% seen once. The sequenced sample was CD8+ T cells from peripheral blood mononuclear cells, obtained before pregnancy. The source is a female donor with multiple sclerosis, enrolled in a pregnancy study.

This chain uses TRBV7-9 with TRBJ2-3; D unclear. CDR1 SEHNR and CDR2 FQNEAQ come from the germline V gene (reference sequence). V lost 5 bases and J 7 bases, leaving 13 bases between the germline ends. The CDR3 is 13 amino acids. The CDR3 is CASSGDAEYTQYF. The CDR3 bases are TGTGCCAGCAGCGGAGACGCTGAATATACGCAGTATTTT. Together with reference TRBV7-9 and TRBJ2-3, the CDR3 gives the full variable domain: DTGVSQNPRHKITKRGQNVTFRCDPISEHNRLYWYRQTLGQGPEFLTYFQNEAQLEKSRLLSDRFSAERPKGSFSTLEIQRTEQGDSAMYLCASSGDAEYTQYFGPGTRLTVL.

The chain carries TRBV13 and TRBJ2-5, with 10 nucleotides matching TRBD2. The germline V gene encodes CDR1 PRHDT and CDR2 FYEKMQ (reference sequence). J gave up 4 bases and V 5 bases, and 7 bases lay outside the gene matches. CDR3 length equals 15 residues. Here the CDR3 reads CASSRRGLALETQYF. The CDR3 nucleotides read TGTGCCAGCAGCCGGAGGGGACTAGCGCTAGAGACCCAGTACTTC.

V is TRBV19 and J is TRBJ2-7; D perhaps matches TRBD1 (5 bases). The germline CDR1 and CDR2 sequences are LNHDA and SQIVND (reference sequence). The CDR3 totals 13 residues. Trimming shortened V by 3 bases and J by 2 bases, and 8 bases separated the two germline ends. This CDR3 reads CASSIQGAYEQYF. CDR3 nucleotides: TGTGCCAGTAGTATCCAGGGCGCCTACGAGCAGTACTTC.

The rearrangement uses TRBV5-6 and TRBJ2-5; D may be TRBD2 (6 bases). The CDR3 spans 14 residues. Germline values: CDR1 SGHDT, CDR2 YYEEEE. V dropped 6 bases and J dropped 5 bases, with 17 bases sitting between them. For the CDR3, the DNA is TGTGCCAGCACCCTTGGACTACCCACCGAGACCCAGTACTTC. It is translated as CASTLGLPTETQYF.

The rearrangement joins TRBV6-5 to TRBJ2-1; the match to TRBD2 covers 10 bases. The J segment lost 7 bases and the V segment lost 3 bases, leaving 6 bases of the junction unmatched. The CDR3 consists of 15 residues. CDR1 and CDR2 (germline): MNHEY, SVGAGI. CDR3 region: CASSYKREGRNEQFF. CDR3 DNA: TGTGCCAGCAGTTATAAGCGGGAGGGCCGGAATGAGCAGTTCTTC.

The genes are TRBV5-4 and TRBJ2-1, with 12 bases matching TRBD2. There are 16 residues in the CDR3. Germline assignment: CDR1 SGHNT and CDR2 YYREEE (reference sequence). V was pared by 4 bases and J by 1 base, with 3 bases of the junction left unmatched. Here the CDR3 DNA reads TGTGCCAGCAGCGGGACTAGCGGGTTTTCCTACAATGAGCAGTTCTTC. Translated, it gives CASSGTSGFSYNEQFF.

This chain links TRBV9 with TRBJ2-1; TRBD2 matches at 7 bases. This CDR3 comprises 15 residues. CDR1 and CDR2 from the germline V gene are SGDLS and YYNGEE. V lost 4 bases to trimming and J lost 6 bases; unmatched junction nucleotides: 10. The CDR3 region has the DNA TGTGCCAGCAGCCCCCGGGAGGTGTATACCAATGAGCAGTTCTTC. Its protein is CASSPREVYTNEQFF.

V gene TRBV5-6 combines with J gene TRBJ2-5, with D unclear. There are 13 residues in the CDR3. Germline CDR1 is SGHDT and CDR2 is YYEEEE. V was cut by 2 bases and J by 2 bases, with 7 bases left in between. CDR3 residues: CASSFDKQETQYF. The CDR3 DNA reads TGTGCCAGCAGCTTCGACAAACAAGAGACCCAGTACTTC.

Here the CDR3 DNA reads TGTGCCAGTAGTATTTTCGGGAGCAATCAGCCCCAGCATTTT. Encoded protein: CASSIFGSNQPQHF. J is TRBJ1-5 and V is TRBV19; no clear D gene. Deletions cut 3 bases from V and 1 base from J, with 7 bases between. Per germline, CDR1 LNHDA and CDR2 SQIVND (reference sequence). CDR3 length: 14 amino acids.

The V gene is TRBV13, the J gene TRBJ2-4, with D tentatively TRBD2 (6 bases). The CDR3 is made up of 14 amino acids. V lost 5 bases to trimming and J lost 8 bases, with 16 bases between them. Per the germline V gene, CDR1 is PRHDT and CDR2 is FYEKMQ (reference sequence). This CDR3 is CASSPARGGDIQYF. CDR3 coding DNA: TGTGCCAGCAGCCCAGCCCGGGGCGGGGACATTCAGTACTTC.

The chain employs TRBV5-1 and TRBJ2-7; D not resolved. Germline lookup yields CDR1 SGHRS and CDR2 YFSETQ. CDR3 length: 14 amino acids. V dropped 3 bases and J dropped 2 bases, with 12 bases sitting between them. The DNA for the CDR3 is TGCGCCAGCAGCTCAGAGACTCCACCCTACGAGCAGTACTTC. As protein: CASSSETPPYEQYF.